Below, 25 T cell receptor beta chains from the same sample are listed, as sequenced in a study of cytomegalovirus exposure and HLA in healthy donors (dated by TCRdb to the late 2010s). The method behind the library was the immunoSEQ multiplex PCR assay. A mixture of 60 forward primers for TCR Vbeta segments and 13 reverse primers for TCR Jbeta segments was used in the multiplex PCR. Held by TCRdb, this immuneACCESS table contains in-frame sequences only and omits some clones. Under half of the omission traces to an unresolved V gene where checked; the cause of the rest is unknown. This sample comprises 90,000 to 120,000 clones, 70% to 85% of them detected only once. The biggest ten clones account for roughly 5.4% of the sample. Material: PBMCs. The receptor source for this set is a woman in her late teens or twenties in good health and CMV-seropositive.

The chain is built from TRBV5-8 and TRBJ1-5; a weak D match, TRBD1 (6 bases). Trimming cost V 4 bases and J 4 bases, with 18 bases left between them. The germline V gene encodes CDR1 SGHTS and CDR2 YDEGEE. The CDR3 contains 16 residues. The CDR3 is CASSTAWTAVNQPQHF. CDR3 bases: TGTGCCAGCAGCACCGCCTGGACAGCAGTAAATCAGCCCCAGCATTTT.

This clone has just a few counts. This sequence joins TRBV5-1 and TRBJ2-2, with TRBD2 matching over 13 bases. The CDR3 sequence is 16 residues long. J was trimmed by 6 bases and V by 7 bases; bases with no gene match: 9. Germline V gives CDR1 SGHRS, CDR2 YFSETQ. CDR3 in DNA: TGCGCCAGCGCCAGATCCGGACTAGCGGGAGCCGGGGAGCTGTTTTTT. Translating gives CASARSGLAGAGELFF.

The chain carries TRBV29-1 and TRBJ2-1; 7 bases are shared with TRBD2. The germline V gene encodes CDR1 SQVTM and CDR2 ANQGSEA. V trimming: 8 bases; J trimming: 1 base; junction bases outside the gene matches: 11. The CDR3 extends over 15 amino acids. The CDR3 protein is CSQKVLAKSYNEQFF. CDR3 DNA: TGCAGCCAGAAGGTACTAGCGAAATCCTACAATGAGCAGTTCTTC.

CDR3 protein: CASSLAGDSGDTQYF. CDR3 DNA sequence: TGCGCCAGCAGCTTGGCCGGGGACTCTGGAGATACGCAGTATTTT. The rearrangement joins TRBV5-1 to TRBJ2-3, with D perhaps matching TRBD2 (6 bases). Trimming removed 0 bases at V and 5 bases at J, with 13 bases between. CDR3 length: 15 amino acids. Germline CDR1 and CDR2: SGHRS and YFSETQ. Based on the CDR3 plus reference TRBV5-1 and TRBJ2-3, the full variable domain is KAGVTQTPRYLIKTRGQQVTLSCSPISGHRSVSWYQQTPGQGLQFLFEYFSETQRNKGNFPGRFSGRQFSNSRSEMNVSTLELGDSALYLCASSLAGDSGDTQYFGPGTRLTVL.

The chain recombines TRBV6-5 with TRBJ1-3; D is undetermined. CDR1 is MNHEY and CDR2 is SVGAGI in the germline V gene. The CDR3 totals 12 residues. V lost 7 bases and J 2 bases, leaving 6 bases between the germline ends. The chain's CDR3 is CASTDTGNTIYF. The CDR3 nucleotides read TGTGCCAGCACCGACACTGGAAACACCATATATTTT.

The chain has TRBV14 and TRBJ1-1; no definite D call. This CDR3 is 15 amino acids long. Trimming removed 1 base at V and 1 base at J, with 10 bases between. Germline V lookup: CDR1 SGHDN, CDR2 FVKESK. CDR3 sequence: CASSQVNIRNTEAFF. The DNA of the CDR3 is TGTGCCAGCAGCCAAGTAAACATACGGAACACTGAAGCTTTCTTT.

V and J are TRBV19 and TRBJ1-1; no clear D gene. V was shortened by 3 bases and J by 5 bases, with 13 bases between the two germline ends. Germline V gene lookup returns CDR1 LNHDA and CDR2 SQIVND (reference sequence). The CDR3 is 14 residues long. For the CDR3, the DNA is TGTGCCAGTAGTATTCTTGAGGGTGGGACTGAAGCTTTCTTT. Its translation: CASSILEGGTEAFF.

The gene calls are TRBV18 and TRBJ1-3; possibly TRBD1 for D (6 bases). CDR1 is KGHSH, CDR2 LQKENI, per germline. Between the trimmed V and J ends, which lost 6 bases and 6 bases, there was a span of 18 bases. The CDR3 contains 15 residues. CDR3 nucleotides: TGTGCCAGCTCCCCCCCCGTGACAGGAGTAAACACCATATATTTT. Its protein is CASSPPVTGVNTIYF.

This rearrangement joins TRBV12-5 to TRBJ2-7; perhaps TRBD2 as D (6 bases). The CDR3 is made up of 12 amino acids. Deletions cut 5 bases from V and 4 bases from J, with 9 bases between. CDR1 is LGHNT, CDR2 FRNRAP, per germline. Here the CDR3 DNA reads TGTGCTAGTGGTGCCGGGGGATACGAGCAGTACTTC. This translates into CASGAGGYEQYF.

The rearrangement links TRBV4-1 to TRBJ1-3; 7 positions match TRBD1. This CDR3 is 20 amino acids long. Germline V gene data show CDR1 as MGHRA and CDR2 as YSYEKL. The V and J ends lost 1 base and 9 bases, in that order; junction bases with no gene match: 24. The CDR3 sequence: CASSQGGITGTVDGEVTIYF. CDR3 DNA: TGCGCCAGCAGCCAAGGGGGCATAACCGGGACAGTAGACGGAGAGGTCACCATATATTTT.

This clone was picked up one time. This chain connects TRBV5-5 to TRBJ1-3; D gene ambiguous. V lost 0 bases and J lost 10, with 11 bases in between. Germline CDR1 is SGHKS and CDR2 is YYEKEE (reference sequence). The CDR3 spans 13 residues. The CDR3 spells CASSLGERVTIYF. The CDR3 nucleotides are TGTGCCAGCAGCTTGGGAGAACGGGTTACCATATATTTT. Filled out from reference TRBV5-5 and TRBJ1-3, the complete variable domain reads DAGVTQSPTHLIKTRGQQVTLRCSPISGHKSVSWYQQVLGQGPQFIFQYYEKEERGRGNFPDRFSARQFPNYSSELNVNALLLGDSALYLCASSLGERVTIYFGEGSWLTVV.

J is TRBJ2-7 and V is TRBV10-2, with 14 nucleotides matching TRBD2. The CDR3 is 16 amino acids. Germline CDR1 and CDR2: WSHSY and SAAADI. With 5 bases clipped from V and 5 bases from J, the junction kept 8 bases outside the gene matches. CDR3 bases: TGCGCCAGCAGTCAGACTAGCGGGAGGGGCGGGCACGAGCAGTACTTC. This sequence encodes CASSQTSGRGGHEQYF.

The chain links TRBV2 to TRBJ1-4, with 8 nucleotides matching TRBD1. Germline lookup yields CDR1 SNHLY and CDR2 FYNNEI. The CDR3 covers 15 residues. Trimming took 5 bases from V and 6 from J; bases not matched to a gene: 8. The CDR3 coding sequence is TGTGCCAGCAGTCCATATCCGGGACAGGATGAAAAACTGTTTTTT. Amino acids: CASSPYPGQDEKLFF. Together with reference TRBV2 and TRBJ1-4, the CDR3 gives the full variable domain: EPEVTQTPSHQVTQMGQEVILRCVPISNHLYFYWYRQILGQKVEFLVSFYNNEISEKSEIFDDQFSVERPDGSNFTLKIRSTKLEDSAMYFCASSPYPGQDEKLFFGSGTQLSVL.

This clone was observed a single time. The genes are TRBV9 and TRBJ1-1; weak D call: TRBD1 (5 bases). In germline, CDR1 is SGDLS, CDR2 YYNGEE. Trimming pared 4 bases from V and 3 bases from J, leaving 16 bases between. The CDR3 loop spans 15 amino acids. The CDR3 DNA follows: TGTGCCAGCAGCCACCAGGGCGGGGGGTACACTGAAGCTTTCTTT. The encoded protein is CASSHQGGGYTEAFF.

The CDR3 region is CASSSGLAGVTDTQYF. For the CDR3, the DNA is TGTGCCAGCAGCTCCGGACTAGCGGGGGTCACAGATACGCAGTATTTT. This sequence joins TRBV5-4 and TRBJ2-3, with 13 bases matching TRBD2. This CDR3 is built from 16 residues. V trimming: 3 bases; J trimming: 2 bases; junction bases outside the gene matches: 3. The germline gives CDR1 SGHNT, CDR2 YYREEE (reference sequence).

In nucleotides, the CDR3 is TGTGCCAGCAGCTTGGGACAGGGCCAATCCTATGGCTACACCTTC. This encodes CASSLGQGQSYGYTF. This chain connects TRBV5-4 to TRBJ1-2, with 7 bases identical to TRBD1. CDR1 and CDR2 from the germline V gene are SGHNT and YYREEE (reference sequence). CDR3 length: 15 residues. V shed 0 bases, J shed 4 bases, and the junction held 6 bases outside the gene matches.

The chain employs TRBV19 and TRBJ1-5; D unresolved. V was cut by 5 bases and J by 2 bases, with 13 bases left in between. The germline CDR1 and CDR2 sequences are LNHDA and SQIVND (reference sequence). This CDR3 has 15 amino acids. Written as DNA, the CDR3 is TGTGCCAGTAGTGCGGGCCCAAGGGGCAATCAGCCCCAGCATTTT. This gives the protein CASSAGPRGNQPQHF.

The rearrangement joins TRBV7-8 to TRBJ2-7, with 13 nucleotides matching TRBD2. Trimming took 7 bases from V and 1 from J; bases not matched to a gene: 13. The germline gives CDR1 SGHVS, CDR2 FQNEAQ. CDR3 length equals 18 residues. The chain's CDR3 is CASIEGTSGKGGSYEQYF. The DNA of the CDR3 is TGTGCCAGCATCGAAGGGACTAGCGGGAAGGGAGGGTCCTACGAGCAGTACTTC.

V and J are TRBV6-4 and TRBJ1-2; 8 nucleotides match TRBD1. J gave up 7 bases and V 6 bases, and 10 bases lay outside the gene matches. Looked up from germline, CDR1 is MRHNA and CDR2 is SNTAGT. The length of the CDR3 is 14 residues. The CDR3 DNA reads TGTGCCAGCAGAGAACAGGGGGAATCTGGTGGCTACACCTTC. This sequence encodes CASREQGESGGYTF.

The chain is built from TRBV4-2 and TRBJ2-1; 9 bases agree with TRBD2. Unmatched junction bases numbered 5, after V lost 4 bases and J lost 4 bases. This CDR3 is 15 amino acids long. CDR1 and CDR2 (germline): LGHNA, YNFKEQ. CDR3: CASSPLAGGYNEQFF. CDR3 nucleotides: TGTGCCAGCAGCCCGTTGGCGGGAGGGTACAATGAGCAGTTCTTC.

The V gene is TRBV30, the J gene TRBJ1-2; TRBD1 agrees at 10 bases. Per germline, CDR1 GTSNPN and CDR2 SVGIG (reference sequence). V gave up 4 bases and J gave up 7 bases; unmatched junction bases: 3. The CDR3 runs 12 residues. The chain's CDR3 is CAWTRTGGGYTF. The CDR3 coding sequence is TGTGCCTGGACCAGGACAGGGGGTGGCTACACCTTC.

This rearrangement joins TRBV11-2 to TRBJ1-2; a weak D match, TRBD1 (5 bases). The CDR3 is 13 amino acids. Trimming removed 4 bases at V and 8 bases at J, with 14 bases between. The germline CDR1 and CDR2 sequences are SGHAT and FQNNGV. CDR3: CASSSPRVGGYTF. The CDR3 nucleotides read TGTGCCAGCAGCTCCCCCAGGGTAGGGGGCTACACCTTC.

Here the CDR3 DNA reads TGTGCCAGTAGTATCGGGGAGCGGGAGACCCAGTACTTC. Residues: CASSIGERETQYF. The chain uses TRBV19 and TRBJ2-5; D perhaps matches TRBD2 (5 bases). V shed 3 bases and J shed 5 bases, with 10 bases lying between them. CDR1 is LNHDA and CDR2 is SQIVND in the germline V gene (reference sequence). This CDR3 has 13 residues.

This chain uses TRBV30 with TRBJ2-5, with D possibly TRBD1 on 6 matching bases. Germline V lookup: CDR1 GTSNPN, CDR2 SVGIG (reference sequence). The V end lost 0 bases, the J end lost 5 bases, and 10 bases lay between the germline ends. This CDR3 has 13 amino acids. CDR3 nucleotide sequence: TGTGCCTGGAGTGTAATACAGGGCGAGACCCAGTACTTC. This codes for CAWSVIQGETQYF.

The chain carries TRBV1 and TRBJ2-3; no check of the table's D call, TRBD2, against the DNA was made. TRBV1 is a pseudogene locus. CDR3 size: 18 residues. CDR3 coding DNA: TGCACCCGGGACTTGAGTAGCGGCGGTATGGTATGGGCAGATACGCAGTATTTT. Its protein product is CTRDLSSGGMVWADTQYF.